This T cell receptor (beta chain) appears in the sequencing data of a study of blood T cells in healthy people across ages. Alongside a J-beta primer mix, a sample-barcoded 5' primer served in a second PCR lasting roughly 7 to 11 cycles. TCRdb independently ran MiXCR on the 5' RACE reads; one entry per CDR3 protein. The profile shows about 1.6 million distinct CDR3 sequences, roughly a third of them singletons. Germline loops: CDR1 DFQATT, CDR2 SNEGSKA (reference sequence). With V trimmed by 5 bases and J by 1 base, 7 bases remained unmatched. This CDR3 spans 15 amino acids. No fewer than 5 micrograms of total RNA were isolated from every sample.

The source is a woman aged 25-40 years in good health. Sequencing input: blood. The chain uses TRBV20-1 and TRBJ1-5; 8 nucleotides line up with TRBD1. The CDR3 here is CSAQDRGGSNQPQHF. As DNA, the CDR3 is TGCAGTGCTCAAGACAGGGGCGGCAGCAATCAGCCCCAGCATTTT.